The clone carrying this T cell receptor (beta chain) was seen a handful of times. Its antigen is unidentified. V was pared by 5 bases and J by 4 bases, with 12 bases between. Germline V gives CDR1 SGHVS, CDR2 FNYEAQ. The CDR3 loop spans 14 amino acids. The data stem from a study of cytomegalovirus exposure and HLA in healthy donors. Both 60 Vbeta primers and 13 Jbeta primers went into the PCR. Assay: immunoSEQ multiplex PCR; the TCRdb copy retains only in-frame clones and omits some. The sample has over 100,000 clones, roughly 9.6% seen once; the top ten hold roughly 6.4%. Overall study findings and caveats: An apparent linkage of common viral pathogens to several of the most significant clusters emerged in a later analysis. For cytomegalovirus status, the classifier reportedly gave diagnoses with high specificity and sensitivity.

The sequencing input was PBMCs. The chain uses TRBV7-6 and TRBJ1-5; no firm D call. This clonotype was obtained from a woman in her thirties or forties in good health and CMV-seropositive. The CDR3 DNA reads TGTGCCAGCAGCGCCGGTTCACTAAATCAGCCCCAGCATTTT. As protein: CASSAGSLNQPQHF.